The next 4 T cell receptor beta chains were all read from a single sample in a study of T cell responses to AZD1222 COVID-19 vaccine. Profiling relied on immunoSEQ multiplex PCR, and the TCRdb table lists in-frame clones only, not all of them. The sample holds roughly 140,000 clones, around 91% seen once. The sample in question was peripheral blood, obtained on day 0 of AZD1222 vaccination. The receptors come from an adult in good health.

The chain has TRBV4-3 and TRBJ2-2; D is undetermined. CDR3 length: 15 residues. Germline V gene data show CDR1 as LGHNA and CDR2 as YSLEER. Trimming cost V 1 base and J 2 bases, with 8 bases left between them. The CDR3 here is CASSQVYRNTGELFF. The CDR3 DNA is TGCGCCAGCAGCCAAGTATACAGAAACACCGGGGAGCTGTTTTTT.

This chain connects TRBV19 to TRBJ1-5; D is unclear. Germline V gene lookup returns CDR1 LNHDA and CDR2 SQIVND (reference sequence). The CDR3 consists of 12 residues. Trimming took off 4 bases at V and 7 bases at J, with 8 bases between the two ends. CDR3 bases: TGTGCCAGTAGTAAAGGGAACCAGCCCCAGCATTTT. The encoded protein is CASSKGNQPQHF. Supplemented by reference TRBV19 and TRBJ1-5, the full variable domain reads DGGITQSPKYLFRKEGQNVTLSCEQNLNHDAMYWYRQDPGQGLRLIYYSQIVNDFQKGDIAEGYSVSREKKESFPLTVTSAQKNPTAFYLCASSKGNQPQHFGDGTRLSIL.

The rearrangement uses TRBV7-9 and TRBJ1-1; no firm D call. V gave up 1 base and J gave up 0 bases, with 6 bases separating them. The CDR3 has 14 residues. Per germline, CDR1 SEHNR and CDR2 FQNEAQ (reference sequence). The CDR3 sequence: CASSLGGMNTEAFF. The CDR3 nucleotides are TGTGCCAGCAGCTTAGGGGGTATGAACACTGAAGCTTTCTTT.

The chain combines TRBV9 with TRBJ2-5; 9 nucleotides align to TRBD2. This CDR3 contains 14 residues. V lost 3 bases, J lost 5 bases, and 5 bases stayed unmatched. Germline CDR1 SGDLS, CDR2 YYNGEE. The CDR3 is CASSGGLAGETQYF. DNA for the CDR3: TGTGCCAGCAGCGGGGGACTAGCAGGGGAGACCCAGTACTTC.